The 30 T cell receptor beta chains below all came from one sample that was sequenced in a study of radiation and T cells in renal cell carcinoma. Stated time point: baseline pretreatment blood. As for treatment: 15 Gy SBRT to primary tumor, nephrectomy 4 weeks later. Sequencing was performed with immunoSEQ multiplex PCR; in TCRdb, only in-frame clones are kept and a portion is missing. This table has some 100,000 clones, 82% appearing once. Sequenced here: blood, sampled from a patient whose treatment included radiotherapy and nephrectomy. The origin of the receptors is a man aged 55 to 70 with renal cell carcinoma.

The chain employs TRBV2 and TRBJ2-7; possibly TRBD2 for D (5 bases). Looked up from germline, CDR1 is SNHLY and CDR2 is FYNNEI. The CDR3 has 13 residues. V gave up 6 bases and J gave up 2 bases, with 11 bases separating them. The CDR3 coding sequence is TGTGCCAGCAGCCCGCCGGGAACCTACGAGCAGTACTTC. Translating it yields CASSPPGTYEQYF.

This chain links TRBV5-6 with TRBJ1-1; D call uncertain. The V gene lost 4 bases and the J gene lost 1 base, with 8 bases spanning the gap. The germline CDR1 and CDR2 sequences are SGHDT and YYEEEE. The CDR3 is 13 amino acids. The CDR3 DNA reads as TGTGCCAGCAGCCTGGGAGGGAACACTGAAGCTTTCTTT. This encodes CASSLGGNTEAFF.

This clone showed up just once. The sample has other DNA sequences that encode this CDR3 too. This chain uses TRBV6-1 with TRBJ2-2; D not resolved. Between the trimmed V and J ends, which lost 8 bases and 1 base, there was a span of 2 bases. The CDR3 has 11 amino acids. The V gene's germline CDR1 is MNHNS and CDR2 SASEGT. Here the CDR3 DNA reads TGTGCCAGCGGGAACACCGGGGAGCTGTTTTTT. The encoded protein is CASGNTGELFF.

This clone was counted many times. Other nucleotide sequences from this sample produce the same CDR3. V usage is TRBV18 and J usage is TRBJ2-5; D is perhaps TRBD1 (6 bases). CDR3 length: 14 amino acids. V gave up 3 bases and J gave up 2 bases, with 10 bases separating them. The V gene's germline CDR1 is KGHSH and CDR2 LQKENI. CDR3 protein: CASSPTGGQETQYF. In DNA, the CDR3 is TGTGCCAGCTCACCGACAGGTGGTCAAGAGACCCAGTACTTC. Supplemented by reference TRBV18 and TRBJ2-5, the full variable domain reads NAGVMQNPRHLVRRRGQEARLRCSPMKGHSHVYWYRQLPEEGLKFMVYLQKENIIDESGMPKERFSAEFPKEGPSILRIQQVVRGDSAAYFCASSPTGGQETQYFGPGTRLLVL.

The V and J genes are TRBV18 and TRBJ2-1; TRBD2 agrees at 12 bases. CDR1 is KGHSH and CDR2 is LQKENI in the germline V gene. Trimming took 2 bases from V and 6 from J; bases not matched to a gene: 8. This CDR3 contains 17 residues. The CDR3 nucleotides are TGTGCCAGCTCACCAAGGTCTAGCGGGAGGGCCAGCAATGAGCAGTTCTTC. Protein: CASSPRSSGRASNEQFF.

V is TRBV14 and J is TRBJ2-5, with 7 bases matching TRBD1. V shed 1 base, J shed 7 bases, and the junction held 9 bases outside the gene matches. The CDR3 totals 15 residues. CDR1 SGHDN and CDR2 FVKESK come from the germline V gene. CDR3: CASSQASGQVGTQYF. DNA of the CDR3: TGTGCCAGCAGCCAAGCCTCCGGACAGGTGGGGACCCAGTACTTC.

This sequence joins TRBV28 and TRBJ1-1; D is ambiguous. V lost 2 bases and J lost 5, with 12 bases in between. The CDR3 is 14 amino acids. The V gene's germline CDR1 is MDHEN and CDR2 SYDVKM. The CDR3 nucleotides are TGTGCCAGCAGTTTAATAGAGACGAGGACTGAAGCTTTCTTT. Protein sequence: CASSLIETRTEAFF.

In this sample, this clone turned up a few times. The DNA of the CDR3 is TGTGCCAGCAGCCGGACAGATTCCACCGGGGAGCTGTTTTTT. Translated, it gives CASSRTDSTGELFF. The rearrangement uses TRBV11-3 and TRBJ2-2; D perhaps matches TRBD1 (6 bases). V was trimmed by 5 bases and J by 4 bases, leaving 11 bases between them. The CDR3 contains 14 residues. CDR1 SGHNT and CDR2 YENEEA come from the germline V gene.

The rearrangement joins TRBV18 to TRBJ2-1; D gene ambiguous. The V gene lost 3 bases and the J gene lost 5 bases, with 8 bases spanning the gap. This CDR3 is built from 13 residues. The germline V gene has CDR1 KGHSH and CDR2 LQKENI. The CDR3: CASSPNKDNEQFF. The CDR3 nucleotides read TGTGCCAGCTCACCCAATAAGGACAATGAGCAGTTCTTC.

The chain couples TRBV4-1 to TRBJ2-1; the match to TRBD2 covers 8 bases. CDR1 is MGHRA and CDR2 is YSYEKL in the germline V gene. Trimming took 4 bases from V and 2 from J; bases not matched to a gene: 4. CDR3 size: 15 residues. Here the CDR3 DNA reads TGCGCCAGCAGCCCGACTAGCGTCCCCTACAATGAGCAGTTCTTC. Translated: CASSPTSVPYNEQFF.

This chain uses TRBV14 with TRBJ2-1; 11 nucleotides match TRBD2. Germline V CDR1 and CDR2: SGHDN, FVKESK. This CDR3 is built from 20 residues. V was clipped by 3 bases and J by 4 bases; unmatched bases: 17. The CDR3 loop is CASSHPTSGTLGSRYNEQFF. CDR3 DNA: TGTGCCAGCAGCCACCCGACTAGCGGGACTTTGGGCTCTCGTTACAATGAGCAGTTCTTC.

This clone appeared a few times. The CDR3 sequence is CAIRAGHDYEQYF. The CDR3 DNA reads TGTGCCATCAGGGCAGGACACGACTACGAGCAGTACTTC. The V call is TRBV10-3, the J call TRBJ2-7, with a weak D call TRBD1 (5 bases). CDR1 is ENHRY and CDR2 is SYGVKD in the germline V gene. V was shortened by 6 bases and J by 3 bases, with 12 bases between the two germline ends. The length of the CDR3 is 13 residues.

This sequence joins TRBV7-9 and TRBJ2-1, with TRBD2 matching 10 bases. The ends lost 5 bases at V and 4 bases at J; junction bases unmatched: 5. Germline CDR1 is SEHNR and CDR2 is FQNEAQ (reference sequence). This CDR3 contains 15 residues. The CDR3 loop is CASSLSGGAYNEQFF. CDR3 nucleotides: TGTGCCAGCAGCCTCAGCGGGGGGGCATACAATGAGCAGTTCTTC.

This clone was recorded a few times. V is TRBV6-1 and J is TRBJ2-7, with a possible D match to TRBD1 (5 bases). The CDR3 is 13 residues long. The V gene lost 7 bases and the J gene lost 6 bases, with 16 bases spanning the gap. The V gene's germline CDR1 is MNHNS and CDR2 SASEGT. The CDR3 region is CASKLSGPGEQYF. CDR3 sequence (DNA): TGTGCCAGCAAATTATCAGGGCCCGGCGAGCAGTACTTC.

This clone was observed a single time. V usage is TRBV11-2 and J usage is TRBJ2-2; 8 positions match TRBD2. In germline, CDR1 is SGHAT, CDR2 FQNNGV. The CDR3 loop spans 17 amino acids. V lost 5 bases, J lost 2 bases, and 10 bases stayed unmatched. The CDR3 bases are TGTGCCAGCAGCAAACTCGGGGTAGCGGGAAACACCGGGGAGCTGTTTTTT. This sequence encodes CASSKLGVAGNTGELFF. Together with reference TRBV11-2 and TRBJ2-2, the CDR3 gives the full variable domain: EAGVAQSPRYKIIEKRQSVAFWCNPISGHATLYWYQQILGQGPKLLIQFQNNGVVDDSQLPKDRFSAERLKGVDSTLKIQPAKLEDSAVYLCASSKLGVAGNTGELFFGEGSRLTVL.

The rearrangement uses TRBV7-2 and TRBJ2-5; perhaps TRBD1 as D (6 bases). Trimming removed 2 bases at V and 5 bases at J, with 9 bases between. Germline CDR1 and CDR2: SGHTA and FQGNSA. CDR3 size: 13 residues. The CDR3 protein is CASSLTGFETQYF. The DNA for the CDR3 is TGTGCCAGCAGCTTAACAGGGTTCGAGACCCAGTACTTC.

V gene TRBV9 combines with J gene TRBJ1-2, with TRBD1 matching over 8 bases. The CDR3 runs 14 residues. The V and J ends lost 4 bases and 8 bases, in that order; junction bases with no gene match: 10. Germline values: CDR1 SGDLS, CDR2 YYNGEE. The CDR3 nucleotides are TGTGCCAGCAGCCCCACAGGGGGAGCAGGCGGCTACACCTTC. Translating gives CASSPTGGAGGYTF.

This chain links TRBV6-5 with TRBJ1-1, with a weak D call TRBD1 (5 bases). The CDR3 is made up of 16 amino acids. The V gene lost 2 bases and the J gene lost 3 bases, with 16 bases spanning the gap. CDR1 and CDR2 from the germline V gene are MNHEY and SVGAGI. CDR3 in amino acids: CASSYPEQERDTEAFF. The CDR3 region has the DNA TGTGCCAGCAGTTACCCAGAACAGGAAAGGGACACTGAAGCTTTCTTT.

CDR3 nucleotide sequence: TGTGCCACCAGCAGAGATCCGCCGACTGGACATGGGGCCAATGAGCAGTTCTTC. This gives the protein CATSRDPPTGHGANEQFF. This sequence joins TRBV15 and TRBJ2-1; a weak D match, TRBD1 (5 bases). The CDR3 is 18 amino acids. Germline V lookup: CDR1 LNHNV, CDR2 YYDKDF (reference sequence). V lost 0 bases to trimming and J lost 6 bases, with 21 bases between them. The variable domain in full, with the rest retrieved from reference TRBV15 and TRBJ2-1, is DAMVIQNPRYQVTQFGKPVTLSCSQTLNHNVMYWYQQKSSQAPKLLFHYYDKDFNNEADTPDNFQSRRPNTSFCFLDIRSPGLGDTAMYLCATSRDPPTGHGANEQFFGPGTRLTVL.

The chain links TRBV7-9 to TRBJ2-6; D uncertain. In germline, CDR1 is SEHNR, CDR2 FQNEAQ (reference sequence). CDR3 size: 19 residues. The V end lost 2 bases, the J end lost 0 bases, and 17 bases lay between the germline ends. The CDR3 nucleotides read TGTGCCAGCAGCTTACAAGGGCCGCAGGAGCACTCTGGGGCCAACGTCCTGACTTTC. It codes for CASSLQGPQEHSGANVLTF.

CDR3 amino acids: CASSPSVGGQDIQYF. As DNA, the CDR3 is TGTGCCAGCAGCCCCAGTGTGGGGGGCCAAGACATTCAGTACTTC. The chain combines TRBV6-5 with TRBJ2-4; D may correspond to TRBD1 or TRBD2 (6 bases each). Germline CDR1 MNHEY, CDR2 SVGAGI. The CDR3 runs 15 residues. Trimming removed 6 bases from V and 8 bases from J, with 20 bases in between.

This clone was found a few times. The chain couples TRBV30 to TRBJ1-1; D is ambiguous. The V end lost 8 bases, the J end lost 1 base, and 11 bases lay between the germline ends. CDR3 length: 12 residues. CDR1 and CDR2 (germline): GTSNPN, SVGIG (reference sequence). The CDR3 DNA follows: TGTGCCAGTCTAGGGTGGAACACTGAAGCTTTCTTT. It translates to CASLGWNTEAFF. Based on the CDR3 plus reference TRBV30 and TRBJ1-1, the full variable domain is SQTIHQWPATLVQPVGSPLSLECTVEGTSNPNLYWYRQAAGRGLQLLFYSVGIGQISSEVPQNLSASRPQDRQFILSSKKLLLSDSGFYLCASLGWNTEAFFGQGTRLTVV.

This chain joins TRBV7-2 and TRBJ1-6; D perhaps matches TRBD1 (5 bases). Germline V lookup: CDR1 SGHTA, CDR2 FQGNSA. CDR3 length equals 15 residues. The V gene lost 6 bases and the J gene lost 6 bases, with 15 bases spanning the gap. CDR3 protein: CASRSGISGNSPLHF. The CDR3, as DNA: TGTGCCAGCAGATCAGGGATTTCGGGTAATTCACCCCTCCACTTT.

The V call is TRBV11-2, the J call TRBJ2-5; 10 nucleotides align to TRBD2. Germline CDR1 is SGHAT and CDR2 is FQNNGV. The trim removed 7 bases at V and 5 bases at J, leaving 19 bases unmatched. The CDR3 runs to 18 residues. CDR3 sequence reads: CASTPWEWTSGVWETQYF. The CDR3 DNA reads TGTGCCAGCACCCCATGGGAGTGGACTAGCGGAGTGTGGGAGACCCAGTACTTC. The complete variable domain, with remaining parts taken from reference TRBV11-2 and TRBJ2-5, reads EAGVAQSPRYKIIEKRQSVAFWCNPISGHATLYWYQQILGQGPKLLIQFQNNGVVDDSQLPKDRFSAERLKGVDSTLKIQPAKLEDSAVYLCASTPWEWTSGVWETQYFGPGTRLLVL.

This clone was found many times. The V gene is TRBV19, the J gene TRBJ1-1; D gene uncertain. The CDR3 spans 15 residues. V dropped 6 bases and J dropped 5 bases, with 19 bases sitting between them. Germline V gene lookup returns CDR1 LNHDA and CDR2 SQIVND (reference sequence). The CDR3 loop reads CASRPAGGYLTEAFF. The CDR3 coding sequence is TGTGCCAGTAGGCCCGCGGGAGGGTACCTAACTGAAGCTTTCTTT.

This clone was seen only once. This chain uses TRBV10-2 with TRBJ1-2; weak D call: TRBD1 (5 bases). V lost 6 bases, J lost 2 bases, and 10 bases lay in between. The V gene's germline CDR1 is WSHSY and CDR2 SAAADI. The CDR3 has 13 amino acids. The chain's CDR3 is CASRGNRNYGYTF. Written as DNA, the CDR3 is TGCGCCAGCAGGGGGAACAGGAACTATGGCTACACCTTC.

The chain has TRBV27 and TRBJ2-7; D possibly corresponds to TRBD1 (6 bases). The CDR3 has 14 amino acids. Germline V gives CDR1 MNHEY, CDR2 SMNVEV (reference sequence). The ends were cut back, 8 bases at V and 2 bases at J, with 16 bases in the middle. The CDR3 is CASVQARGPYEQYF. CDR3 DNA: TGTGCCAGCGTGCAGGCCAGGGGTCCCTACGAGCAGTACTTC.

Only one count was recorded for this clone. The chain links TRBV10-3 to TRBJ2-1, with 8 bases that match TRBD2. The germline V gene encodes CDR1 ENHRY and CDR2 SYGVKD. The CDR3 is made up of 16 amino acids. Germline trimming cut 1 base from V and 5 bases from J; bases unmatched to any gene: 7. Here the CDR3 reads CAISEYREGGNNEQFF. As DNA, the CDR3 is TGTGCCATCAGTGAGTACCGGGAGGGCGGGAACAATGAGCAGTTCTTC.

This sequence joins TRBV11-2 and TRBJ2-7; no firm D call. This CDR3 has 11 amino acids. Trimming shortened V by 5 bases and J by 5 bases, and 7 bases separated the two germline ends. The germline V gene encodes CDR1 SGHAT and CDR2 FQNNGV. CDR3 amino acids: CASSSFHEQYF. For the CDR3, the DNA is TGTGCCAGCAGCAGTTTCCACGAGCAGTACTTC.

V usage is TRBV10-3 and J usage is TRBJ2-3; D is ambiguous. The ends were cut back, 8 bases at V and 0 bases at J, with 9 bases in the middle. CDR1 is ENHRY, CDR2 SYGVKD, per germline. This CDR3 spans 13 amino acids. Written as DNA, the CDR3 is TGTGCCATCGCGGAGTTGAGCACAGATACGCAGTATTTT. This gives the protein CAIAELSTDTQYF.